The source of this T cell receptor (beta chain) is a study of T cell responses to AZD1222 COVID-19 vaccine. Profiling relied on immunoSEQ multiplex PCR, and the TCRdb table lists in-frame clones only, not all of them. In the table there are some 100,000 clones, 85% to 90% of which are singletons. This clone was recorded once. The trim removed 2 bases at V and 5 bases at J, leaving 9 bases unmatched. Germline CDR1 reads SGHTA; CDR2 reads FQGNSA. CDR3 length: 16 amino acids. The starting material was peripheral blood, obtained on day 0 of AZD1222 vaccination. V usage is TRBV7-2 and J usage is TRBJ2-3; 8 nucleotides agree with TRBD2. This receptor was obtained from an adult in good health. CDR3 nucleotide sequence: TGTGCCAGCAGCTTATATGGCGGGGGGCTGGGAGATACGCAGTATTTT. It encodes CASSLYGGGLGDTQYF. Full variable domain (missing parts from reference TRBV7-2 and TRBJ2-3): GAGVSQSPSNKVTEKGKDVELRCDPISGHTALYWYRQSLGQGLEFLIYFQGNSAPDKSGLPSDRFSAERTGGSVSTLTIQRTQQEDSAVYLCASSLYGGGLGDTQYFGPGTRLTVL.